This TCR beta chain was recorded in a study of radiotherapy plus CTLA-4 blockade in lung cancer. Libraries were prepared by immunoSEQ multiplex PCR; TCRdb keeps only in-frame clonotypes and omits some of them. The top ten hold 7.5% of the sample, which has about 31,000 clones, more than 75% seen once. Germline CDR1 is MNHNY and CDR2 is SVGAGI (reference sequence). There are 12 residues in the CDR3. V lost 6 bases to trimming and J lost 4 bases, with 9 bases between them. Patients had chemo-refractory metastatic non-small-cell lung cancer and received focal radiation plus CTLA-4 blockade that used ipilimumab.

This TCR came from a human donor with non-small cell lung cancer who had stable disease on radiotherapy plus ipilimumab. The chain has TRBV6-6 and TRBJ1-1; a weak D match, TRBD1 (5 bases). The specimen comprised peripheral blood, sampled from a patient treated with radiotherapy plus ipilimumab. This CDR3 reads CASSPGGTEAFF. The CDR3 DNA sequence: TGTGCCAGCAGCCCCGGGGGCACTGAAGCTTTCTTT.